This TCR beta chain came from a study of OX40 agonist ivuxolimab in advanced cancers. About the study as a whole: Ivuxolimab was a fully human IgG2 agonistic monoclonal antibody targeting the costimulatory receptor OX40 (CD134). Prior anti-PD-1, anti-PD-L1 or anti-CTLA-4 therapy was permitted, and approximately 41% of dose-escalation patients had received checkpoint inhibitors. Of the approximately 53 patients in dose escalation, 19 had hepatocellular carcinoma, some 15 had melanoma, 9 had renal cell carcinoma and 9 had head and neck cancer. Intravenous ivuxolimab was administered to patients every 2 weeks at six dose levels: 0.01, 0.1, 0.3, 1.5, 3 and 10 mg/kg. Three dose-escalation patients achieved partial responses, one with hepatocellular carcinoma and two with cutaneous melanoma. The point of sequencing TCRbeta in the periphery was to test whether ivuxolimab changed TCR sequence diversity and drove clonal T-cell expansion. In the dose-escalation cohort, around four fifths of patients were male, and the mean age was approximately 60 years, with a range of roughly 20 to 79. The paper describes the monotherapy dose-escalation part (N of about 55 patients) of the phase I trial of ivuxolimab.

Overall study results and their limits: On average, CD8+ T cells showed more expanded clones than CD4+ T cells after ivuxolimab. In the 0.1-3.0 mg/kg groups, partial responders had among the lowest normalized peripheral clonal expansion, particularly in CD8+ T cells. Which antigens the clonally expanded peripheral T cells were specific for was not determined. Low levels of normalized T-cell clonal expansion were also seen in some nonresponding patients. At doses of 0.1 to 3.0 mg/kg, clonal expansion of both CD4+ and CD8+ blood T cells was observed from baseline to week 6.

Genomic DNA was isolated from the sorted cells so that the TCRbeta CDR3 region could be sequenced. The immunoSEQ Assay was used to sequence the TCRbeta CDR3 regions. TCRdb re-hosts the immuneACCESS table, in-frame sequences only. Its copies lack some clones; in the studies checked, an unresolved V gene accounts for under half of them, and the cause for the rest is not known. The sample contains about 79,000 clones, roughly 94% of them found a single time. 8.5% to 10% of the sample is taken by the ten largest. Patients with autoimmune disease history or receiving systemic immunosuppression were excluded from the trial. In every dose cohort, peripheral blood was drawn for TCR sequencing at baseline, cycle 4 day 1, and cycle 7 day 1. Samples came from an open-label, multicenter, first-in-human phase I dose-escalation trial of ivuxolimab. The trial enrolled adults with locally advanced or metastatic head and neck squamous cell, hepatocellular, melanoma or renal cell carcinoma. Before TCR sequencing, CD4+ and CD8+ T cells were separately sorted from peripheral blood.

A remark on this clone: It has no known antigen specificity. Base qualities were left out, and no much larger clone turns up one base away.

V is clipped by 1 base and J by 4 bases, and the sequence between their germline boundaries is 11 bases long. CDR1 and CDR2, per the germline V gene (reference sequence), are LNHNV and YYDKDF. The CDR3 numbers 15 residues from cysteine through phenylalanine. The CDR3 DNA has 45 bases and is translated from base 1. The input for sequencing was CD4+ or CD8+ T cells sorted from blood, taken in a trial of the OX40 agonist ivuxolimab. The sequence derives from an adult with an advanced solid tumor such as melanoma, head and neck, liver or kidney cancer. The rearrangement combines TRBV15 with TRBJ2-1; TRBD1 is a weak D gene call, 6 bases matching. The CDR3 sequence is CATSRGTEMYNEQFF. The sequenced DNA: TGTGCCACCAGCAGAGGGACAGAAATGTACAATGAGCAGTTCTTC.